Below are 26 T cell receptor beta chains sequenced from a single sample in a study of shared clonotypes between healthy human individuals. The data were produced by immunoSEQ multiplex PCR, yet TCRdb's version contains in-frame clones alone and is incomplete. The repertoire has about 2,500,000 clones, 85% to 95% of them found once; the top ten carry around 0.14%. Sequenced input: naive CD4+ T cells sorted from blood. The subset here: CD45RA+ positively selected. The receptors shown here come from a man between 18 and 35 years old in good health.

This clone was counted between two and nine times. The J gene is TRBJ2-2, the V gene TRBV6-5; 8 bases fit TRBD1. V shed 5 bases and J 5 bases; nucleotides not matched to a gene: 7. The CDR3 is made up of 15 amino acids. CDR1 and CDR2 (germline): MNHEY, SVGAGI. DNA of the CDR3: TGTGCCAGCAGTAAGGACAGGGTGAGAACCGGGGAGCTGTTTTTT. As protein: CASSKDRVRTGELFF.

With respect to this clone: Other DNA sequences of this sample code for an identical CDR3. The V call is TRBV6-1, the J call TRBJ2-7; maybe TRBD2 (5 bases). Germline V gene sequence: CDR1 MNHNS, CDR2 SASEGT. V dropped 0 bases and J dropped 4 bases, with 13 bases sitting between them. The CDR3 is made up of 15 amino acids. This CDR3 is CASSEALAAGYEQYF. The CDR3 DNA reads as TGTGCCAGCAGTGAAGCGCTAGCCGCCGGGTACGAGCAGTACTTC.

The rearrangement joins TRBV9 to TRBJ1-1; 7 bases are a match to TRBD1. The CDR3 has 13 residues. The V and J ends lost 4 bases and 4 bases, in that order; junction bases with no gene match: 4. Germline CDR1 reads SGDLS; CDR2 reads YYNGEE. The CDR3 spells CASSSQGGTEAFF. Written as DNA, the CDR3 is TGTGCCAGCAGCTCTCAGGGGGGCACTGAAGCTTTCTTT.

This clone has a single count. This chain uses TRBV6-6 with TRBJ2-1; TRBD2 matches at 11 bases. Germline loops: CDR1 MNHNY, CDR2 SVGAGI (reference sequence). J was trimmed by 8 bases and V by 8 bases; bases with no gene match: 5. The CDR3 has 13 amino acids. CDR3 protein: CASLTSGKDEQFF. Here the CDR3 DNA reads TGTGCCAGCCTGACTAGCGGGAAAGATGAGCAGTTCTTC.

The V gene is TRBV30, the J gene TRBJ2-7, with D possibly matching TRBD1 (6 bases). V dropped 2 bases and J dropped 0 bases, with 11 bases sitting between them. This CDR3 spans 14 amino acids. Germline V gene data show CDR1 as GTSNPN and CDR2 as SVGIG (reference sequence). The CDR3 loop reads CAWSLRTASYEQYF. The CDR3 nucleotides are TGTGCCTGGAGTTTACGGACAGCCTCCTACGAGCAGTACTTC.

This clone is a singleton in its sample. This sequence joins TRBV10-3 and TRBJ2-3; no firm D call. This CDR3 is built from 14 residues. V gave up 4 bases and J gave up 1 base, with 9 bases separating them. The germline V gene encodes CDR1 ENHRY and CDR2 SYGVKD. In DNA, the CDR3 is TGTGCCATCAGTGTAGTAGTCGGCACAGATACGCAGTATTTT. Protein sequence: CAISVVVGTDTQYF.

This chain connects TRBV6-1 to TRBJ2-5; D unresolved. CDR1 is MNHNS and CDR2 is SASEGT in the germline V gene. V lost 6 bases to trimming and J lost 2 bases, with 10 bases between them. This CDR3 region has 13 residues. CDR3 region: CASRGTKQETQYF. The CDR3 nucleotides read TGTGCCAGCAGGGGTACAAAACAAGAGACCCAGTACTTC.

Concerning this clone itself: The same CDR3 can be traced to other DNA sequences in this sample. This chain joins TRBV10-1 and TRBJ2-3; TRBD1 is a possible D gene (6 bases). There are 15 residues in the CDR3. Germline V gives CDR1 WNHNN, CDR2 SYGVQD (reference sequence). Deletions cut 0 bases from V and 1 base from J, with 8 bases between. The CDR3 bases are TGCGCCAGCAGTGAGTCGGGGGCGGGCACAGATACGCAGTATTTT. This translates into CASSESGAGTDTQYF.

This clone was found once. The chain carries TRBV5-1 and TRBJ2-3; 10 nucleotides align to TRBD1. J lost 2 bases, V lost 2 bases, and 5 bases had no gene match. Germline assignment: CDR1 SGHRS and CDR2 YFSETQ. This CDR3 region has 16 residues. CDR3 bases: TGCGCCAGCAGCTTCGACAGGGGGCATAACACAGATACGCAGTATTTT. It specifies CASSFDRGHNTDTQYF.

Comments on this clone: This sample includes further DNA sequences coding for the same CDR3. The chain couples TRBV5-1 to TRBJ2-2; TRBD2 matches at 8 bases. The germline V gene encodes CDR1 SGHRS and CDR2 YFSETQ. V dropped 4 bases and J dropped 4; count of bases not matched to a gene: 6. The CDR3 loop spans 15 amino acids. Here the CDR3 reads CASSLPGGGTGELFF. The CDR3 DNA sequence: TGCGCCAGCAGCCTCCCGGGAGGGGGCACCGGGGAGCTGTTTTTT.

V gene TRBV4-2 combines with J gene TRBJ2-2; 10 bases match TRBD2. The CDR3 length is 17 residues. V shed 4 bases and J 3 bases; nucleotides not matched to a gene: 8. Germline V gene sequence: CDR1 LGHNA, CDR2 YNFKEQ. The CDR3 nucleotides are TGTGCCAGCAGCCCGGTAGCGGGGGGCCCCGACACCGGGGAGCTGTTTTTT. As protein: CASSPVAGGPDTGELFF.

The chain has TRBV7-2 and TRBJ1-3, with D perhaps matching TRBD1 (5 bases). This CDR3 contains 17 residues. V was pared by 0 bases and J by 5 bases, with 17 bases between. Germline CDR1 and CDR2: SGHTA and FQGNSA. The DNA for the CDR3 is TGTGCCAGCAGCTTAGCGTTTGACAGTACGAACCGAAACACCATATATTTT. Translation: CASSLAFDSTNRNTIYF.

This clone has a single count. The chain joins TRBV28 to TRBJ1-5; a possible D gene is TRBD1 (5 bases). The germline gives CDR1 MDHEN, CDR2 SYDVKM. This CDR3 is built from 16 residues. Trimming stripped 5 bases from V and 7 bases from J, with 21 bases between. CDR3 loop: CASSTSSWGFEQPQHF. The CDR3, as DNA: TGTGCCAGCAGTACTTCTTCCTGGGGGTTTGAGCAGCCCCAGCATTTT.

This chain connects TRBV6-5 to TRBJ2-7; D is undetermined. Looked up from germline, CDR1 is MNHEY and CDR2 is SVGAGI. The CDR3 extends over 11 amino acids. The germline V and J ends were trimmed by 7 bases and 5 bases, with 9 bases remaining between them. In DNA, the CDR3 is TGTGCCAGCACATCCATTAACGAGCAGTACTTC. Translating gives CASTSINEQYF.

Written as DNA, the CDR3 is TGTGCCAGCAGGGACGTGGGGGGGCCAGAGACCCAGTACTTC. This codes for CASRDVGGPETQYF. The chain has TRBV25-1 and TRBJ2-5, with D possibly TRBD2 on 7 matching bases. This CDR3 contains 14 residues. Germline CDR1 and CDR2: MGHDK and SYGVNS. V was pared by 6 bases and J by 4 bases, with 15 bases between.

The V gene is TRBV9, the J gene TRBJ2-3; possibly TRBD2 for D (5 bases). Trimming shortened V by 0 bases and J by 4 bases, and 12 bases separated the two germline ends. The V gene's germline CDR1 is SGDLS and CDR2 YYNGEE. CDR3 length: 15 amino acids. Here the CDR3 reads CASSVDPTNPDTQYF. The CDR3 region has the DNA TGTGCCAGCAGCGTAGACCCGACTAATCCAGATACGCAGTATTTT.

The genes are TRBV18 and TRBJ1-5; D might be TRBD1 (5 bases). Trimming took off 3 bases at V and 1 base at J, with 13 bases between the two ends. The CDR3 sequence is 16 residues long. Germline V gene sequence: CDR1 KGHSH, CDR2 LQKENI. The CDR3 is CASSPTDAFSNQPQHF. CDR3 DNA sequence: TGTGCCAGCTCACCGACAGATGCTTTCAGCAATCAGCCCCAGCATTTT.

This chain connects TRBV18 to TRBJ2-7; the D gene is possibly TRBD2 (6 bases). With 3 bases removed from V and 0 bases from J, the gap between germline ends came to 15 bases. CDR3 size: 16 residues. CDR1 KGHSH and CDR2 LQKENI come from the germline V gene. The DNA for the CDR3 is TGTGCCAGCTCACCTCCTCCGGGGGTGGTCTCCTACGAGCAGTACTTC. Protein sequence: CASSPPPGVVSYEQYF. The whole variable domain, remainder taken from reference TRBV18 and TRBJ2-7, is NAGVMQNPRHLVRRRGQEARLRCSPMKGHSHVYWYRQLPEEGLKFMVYLQKENIIDESGMPKERFSAEFPKEGPSILRIQQVVRGDSAAYFCASSPPPGVVSYEQYFGPGTRLTVT.

As DNA, the CDR3 is TGTGCCAGCAGCTTATATCTGGGTGAGCAGTTCTTC. It encodes CASSLYLGEQFF. The V call is TRBV7-2, the J call TRBJ2-1; the D is unclear. The CDR3 covers 12 residues. Germline V gives CDR1 SGHTA, CDR2 FQGNSA. Trimming removed 2 bases from V and 9 bases from J, with 8 bases in between.

The chain is built from TRBV18 and TRBJ2-5, with 10 positions matching TRBD2. CDR1 is KGHSH, CDR2 LQKENI, per germline. The CDR3 covers 16 residues. With 2 bases clipped from V and 4 bases from J, the junction kept 7 bases outside the gene matches. CDR3 amino acids: CASSPLASGSGETQYF. The CDR3 DNA reads TGTGCCAGCTCACCATTAGCTAGCGGGAGCGGAGAGACCCAGTACTTC.

This CDR3 is CASSLERQTEQFF. Written as DNA, the CDR3 is TGTGCCAGCAGCTTAGAAAGGCAGACGGAGCAGTTCTTC. The chain combines TRBV11-2 with TRBJ2-1; D gene ambiguous. The CDR3 runs to 13 residues. Trimming left V 0 bases short and J 10 bases short, with 10 bases between. CDR1 and CDR2 (germline): SGHAT, FQNNGV.

This clone was recorded only once. The chain couples TRBV30 to TRBJ2-7; possible D gene TRBD2, 7 bases. Germline CDR1 is GTSNPN and CDR2 is SVGIG (reference sequence). Between the trimmed V and J ends, which lost 0 bases and 3 bases, there was a span of 12 bases. This CDR3 contains 14 residues. The CDR3 sequence is CAWSVAGAIYEQYF. The CDR3 DNA follows: TGTGCCTGGAGTGTGGCGGGGGCCATCTACGAGCAGTACTTC. The full variable domain, completed using reference TRBV30 and TRBJ2-7, is SQTIHQWPATLVQPVGSPLSLECTVEGTSNPNLYWYRQAAGRGLQLLFYSVGIGQISSEVPQNLSASRPQDRQFILSSKKLLLSDSGFYLCAWSVAGAIYEQYFGPGTRLTVT.

The J gene is TRBJ2-5, the V gene TRBV4-2; 9 bases map to TRBD2. Germline V CDR1 and CDR2: LGHNA, YNFKEQ. The CDR3 sequence is 17 residues long. The V gene end was trimmed by 0 bases and the J gene end by 5 bases; junction bases not matched to a gene: 10. The CDR3 DNA is TGTGCCAGCAGCCAAGAGGGAGAGGGACTAGCAAGGGAGACCCAGTACTTC. It specifies CASSQEGEGLARETQYF.

This clone was counted between two and nine times. Other nucleotide sequences in the sample specify the same CDR3. The chain joins TRBV19 to TRBJ1-5, with TRBD1 identical over 8 bases. V shed 6 bases and J 7 bases; nucleotides not matched to a gene: 8. CDR1 is LNHDA and CDR2 is SQIVND in the germline V gene (reference sequence). CDR3 length: 14 residues. CDR3 amino acids: CASSPDRGGQPQHF. The CDR3 DNA reads TGTGCCAGTAGCCCAGACAGGGGCGGACAGCCCCAGCATTTT. Full variable domain (remainder filled in from reference TRBV19 and TRBJ1-5): DGGITQSPKYLFRKEGQNVTLSCEQNLNHDAMYWYRQDPGQGLRLIYYSQIVNDFQKGDIAEGYSVSREKKESFPLTVTSAQKNPTAFYLCASSPDRGGQPQHFGDGTRLSIL.

This rearrangement joins TRBV15 to TRBJ2-2; D is possibly TRBD1 (5 bases). In germline, CDR1 is LNHNV, CDR2 YYDKDF (reference sequence). The CDR3 consists of 15 residues. The V end was cut by 0 bases, the J end by 5 bases, with 10 bases between. The CDR3 reads CATSRDGASTGELFF. CDR3 in DNA: TGTGCCACCAGCAGAGATGGGGCGTCTACCGGGGAGCTGTTTTTT.

About this clone: Other DNA sequences in this sample translate to the same CDR3. In DNA, the CDR3 is TGTGCCAGCAGCTTGTTAGGCGGCCAGGAGACCCAGTACTTC. Amino acids: CASSLLGGQETQYF. The J gene is TRBJ2-5, the V gene TRBV5-4; D is unresolved. Germline lookup yields CDR1 SGHNT and CDR2 YYREEE (reference sequence). Trimming pared 1 base from V and 5 bases from J, leaving 12 bases between. The CDR3 totals 14 residues.